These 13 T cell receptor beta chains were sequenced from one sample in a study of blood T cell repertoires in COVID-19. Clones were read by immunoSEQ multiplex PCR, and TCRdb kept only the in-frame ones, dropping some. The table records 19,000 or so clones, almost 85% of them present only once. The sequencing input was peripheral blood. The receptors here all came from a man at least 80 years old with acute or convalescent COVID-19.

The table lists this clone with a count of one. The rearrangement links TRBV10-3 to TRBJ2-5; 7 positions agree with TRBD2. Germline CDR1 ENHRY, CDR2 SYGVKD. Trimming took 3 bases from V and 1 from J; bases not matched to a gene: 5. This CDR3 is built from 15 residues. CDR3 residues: CAISDKGGTQETQYF. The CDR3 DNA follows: TGTGCCATCAGTGATAAGGGAGGGACCCAAGAGACCCAGTACTTC.

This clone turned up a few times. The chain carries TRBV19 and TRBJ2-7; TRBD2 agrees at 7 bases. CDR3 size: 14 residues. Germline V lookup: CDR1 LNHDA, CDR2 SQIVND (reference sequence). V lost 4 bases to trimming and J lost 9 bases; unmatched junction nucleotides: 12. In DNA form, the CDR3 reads TGTGCCAGTAGTAGACGACTAGCAGAAGATCGGCAGTACTTC. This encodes CASSRRLAEDRQYF.

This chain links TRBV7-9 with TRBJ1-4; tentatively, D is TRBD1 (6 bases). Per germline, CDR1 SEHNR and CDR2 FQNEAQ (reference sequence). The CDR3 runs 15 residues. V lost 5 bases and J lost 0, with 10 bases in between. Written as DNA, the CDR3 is TGTGCCAGCAGCACGACAGGTGCAACTAATGAAAAACTGTTTTTT. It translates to CASSTTGATNEKLFF.

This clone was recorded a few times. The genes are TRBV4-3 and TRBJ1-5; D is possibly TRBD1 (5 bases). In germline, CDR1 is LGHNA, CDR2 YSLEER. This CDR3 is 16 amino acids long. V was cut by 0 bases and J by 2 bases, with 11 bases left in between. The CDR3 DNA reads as TGCGCCAGCAGCCAAGATCCAGGGCGCGGCAATCAGCCCCAGCATTTT. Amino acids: CASSQDPGRGNQPQHF.

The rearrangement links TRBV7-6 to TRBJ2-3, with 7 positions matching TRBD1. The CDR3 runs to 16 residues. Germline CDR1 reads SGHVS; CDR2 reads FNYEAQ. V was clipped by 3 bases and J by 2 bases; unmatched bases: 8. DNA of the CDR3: TGTGCCAGCAGCTTCCCACAGGACAGGCCCACAGATACGCAGTATTTT. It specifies CASSFPQDRPTDTQYF.

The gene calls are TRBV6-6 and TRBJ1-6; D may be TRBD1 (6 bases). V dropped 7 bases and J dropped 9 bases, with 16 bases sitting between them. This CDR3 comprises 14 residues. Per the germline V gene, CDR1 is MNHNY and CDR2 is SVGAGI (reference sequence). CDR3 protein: CASNLQGKGSPLHF. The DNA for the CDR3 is TGTGCCAGCAACCTCCAGGGGAAGGGTTCACCCCTCCACTTT.

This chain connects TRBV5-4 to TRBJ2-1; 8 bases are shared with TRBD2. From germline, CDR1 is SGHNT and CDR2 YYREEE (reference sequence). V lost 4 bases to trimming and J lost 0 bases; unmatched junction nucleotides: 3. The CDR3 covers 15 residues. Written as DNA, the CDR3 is TGTGCCAGCAGCCCCGCGGGGGGCTCCTACAATGAGCAGTTCTTC. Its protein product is CASSPAGGSYNEQFF.

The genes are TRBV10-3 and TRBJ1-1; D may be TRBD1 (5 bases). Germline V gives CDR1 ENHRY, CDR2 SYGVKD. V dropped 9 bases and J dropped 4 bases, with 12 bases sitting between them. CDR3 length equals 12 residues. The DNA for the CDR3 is TGTGCCATAAAGGACACGGGCACTGAAGCTTTCTTT. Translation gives CAIKDTGTEAFF.

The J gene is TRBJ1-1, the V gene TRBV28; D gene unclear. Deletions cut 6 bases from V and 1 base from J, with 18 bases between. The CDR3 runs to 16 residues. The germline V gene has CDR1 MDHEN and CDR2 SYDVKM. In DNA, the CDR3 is TGTGCCAGCAGAATTTATGGAGCGCTTCAGAACACTGAAGCTTTCTTT. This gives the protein CASRIYGALQNTEAFF.

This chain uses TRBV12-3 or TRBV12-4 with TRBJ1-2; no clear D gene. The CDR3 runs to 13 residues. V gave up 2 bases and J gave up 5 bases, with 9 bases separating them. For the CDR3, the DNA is TGTGCCAGCAGTTTAAACCCCGGGTATGGCTACACCTTC. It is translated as CASSLNPGYGYTF.

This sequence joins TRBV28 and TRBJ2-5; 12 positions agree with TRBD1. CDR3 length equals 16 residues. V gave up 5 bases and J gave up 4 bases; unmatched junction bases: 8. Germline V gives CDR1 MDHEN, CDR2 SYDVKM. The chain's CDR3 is CASSPTGTGGAETQYF. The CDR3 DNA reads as TGTGCCAGCAGTCCGACCGGGACAGGGGGCGCAGAGACCCAGTACTTC.

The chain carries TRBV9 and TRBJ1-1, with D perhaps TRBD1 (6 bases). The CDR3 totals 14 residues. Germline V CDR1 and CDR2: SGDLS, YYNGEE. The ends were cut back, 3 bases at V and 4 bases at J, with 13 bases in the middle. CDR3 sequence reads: CASSAQGRGTEAFF. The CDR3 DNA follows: TGTGCCAGCAGCGCGCAGGGGAGGGGCACTGAAGCTTTCTTT.

CDR3 coding DNA: TGCGCCAGCAGCTTGAGGGGGGGCACTGAAGCTTTCTTT. Its protein product is CASSLRGGTEAFF. The rearrangement uses TRBV5-1 and TRBJ1-1, with D possibly being TRBD1 (6 bases). The germline V gene encodes CDR1 SGHRS and CDR2 YFSETQ. The CDR3 totals 13 residues. Trimming left V 1 base short and J 4 bases short, with 8 bases between.